This entry lists 29 T cell receptor beta chains sequenced from one sample in a study of blood T cell repertoires in COVID-19. Repertoires were generated with immunoSEQ multiplex PCR, while TCRdb's copy carries only in-frame clones and drops some. Of about 50,000 clones in the sample, about four fifths were seen once. Sequencing used peripheral blood. Receptor source: a woman aged 80 or over with acute or convalescent COVID-19.

The chain recombines TRBV7-6 with TRBJ1-1; 8 nucleotides agree with TRBD1. CDR1 is SGHVS, CDR2 FNYEAQ, per germline. This CDR3 region has 16 residues. V was pared by 1 base and J by 4 bases, with 8 bases of the junction left unmatched. The chain's CDR3 is CASSLVMTGAGTEAFF. In DNA form, the CDR3 reads TGTGCCAGCAGCTTAGTGATGACAGGGGCCGGCACTGAAGCTTTCTTT.

This rearrangement joins TRBV19 to TRBJ1-2; D gene uncertain. Per germline, CDR1 LNHDA and CDR2 SQIVND (reference sequence). The CDR3 totals 14 residues. V dropped 1 base and J dropped 4 bases, with 10 bases sitting between them. CDR3 protein: CASSIGEGVYGYTF. The CDR3 DNA reads as TGTGCCAGTAGTATAGGAGAGGGCGTCTATGGCTACACCTTC.

V is TRBV19 and J is TRBJ1-1; a possible D gene is TRBD1 (5 bases). Germline-derived CDR1 and CDR2 are LNHDA and SQIVND (reference sequence). This CDR3 is built from 14 residues. Trimming took 5 bases from V and 4 from J, leaving 14 bases between them. The CDR3: CASSPEGRSTEAFF. CDR3 in DNA: TGTGCCAGTAGTCCGGAGGGGCGCAGCACTGAAGCTTTCTTT.

This clone showed up just once. The CDR3 coding sequence is TGTGCCAGCAGTAACCGGGGGAGTGGAGAGACCCAGTACTTC. Its protein product is CASSNRGSGETQYF. V and J are TRBV6-6 and TRBJ2-5; possible D gene TRBD2, 6 bases. With 5 bases removed from V and 4 bases from J, the gap between germline ends came to 14 bases. Germline CDR1 reads MNHNY; CDR2 reads SVGAGI (reference sequence). This CDR3 is 14 amino acids long.

A few counts support this clone. V gene TRBV27 combines with J gene TRBJ1-2, with D perhaps matching TRBD1 (6 bases). This CDR3 has 17 residues. V was clipped by 3 bases and J by 4 bases, with 21 bases between them. Germline V gene data show CDR1 as MNHEY and CDR2 as SMNVEV (reference sequence). The CDR3 loop reads CASSFLGKKDSTYGYTF. The CDR3 region has the DNA TGTGCCAGCAGTTTCTTGGGCAAGAAGGACAGTACCTATGGCTACACCTTC.

The chain joins TRBV5-1 to TRBJ1-4; no definite D call. Germline-derived CDR1 and CDR2 are SGHRS and YFSETQ. CDR3 size: 13 residues. Trimming removed 4 bases from V and 8 bases from J, with 12 bases in between. This CDR3 reads CASSIRKEEKLFF. DNA of the CDR3: TGCGCCAGCAGCATCCGAAAGGAGGAAAAACTGTTTTTT.

This rearrangement joins TRBV7-9 to TRBJ1-1, with 7 bases matching TRBD1. Trimming at V came to 1 base and at J to 3 bases, leaving 5 bases not matched to a gene. Per the germline V gene, CDR1 is SEHNR and CDR2 is FQNEAQ (reference sequence). The CDR3 sequence is 15 residues long. DNA for the CDR3: TGTGCCAGCAGCTTAGGTTCAGGGACAGACACTGAAGCTTTCTTT. This codes for CASSLGSGTDTEAFF.

This chain links TRBV6-5 with TRBJ1-1, with TRBD1 matching over 10 bases. The length of the CDR3 is 15 residues. Germline V CDR1 and CDR2: MNHEY, SVGAGI. V was clipped by 7 bases and J by 6 bases; unmatched bases: 11. CDR3 DNA sequence: TGTGCCAGCACTGGGAGGGACAGGGGCAACGCTGAAGCTTTCTTT. Its protein product is CASTGRDRGNAEAFF.

This clone was observed once. The V gene is TRBV7-8, the J gene TRBJ2-1, with D possibly TRBD1 on 5 matching bases. This CDR3 is built from 13 residues. The V gene's germline CDR1 is SGHVS and CDR2 FQNEAQ. The V end was cut by 1 base, the J end by 9 bases, with 10 bases between. In DNA, the CDR3 is TGTGCCAGCAGCTTAGGGGGCCTGGGTGAGCAGTTCTTC. As protein: CASSLGGLGEQFF.

This chain links TRBV27 with TRBJ1-2; possible D gene TRBD1, 6 bases. Germline loops: CDR1 MNHEY, CDR2 SMNVEV (reference sequence). This CDR3 has 17 residues. V lost 8 bases and J lost 4, with 26 bases in between. The CDR3 sequence is CASSSGQDTRRFYGYTF. The CDR3 DNA follows: TGTGCCAGCTCCTCGGGACAAGACACCCGGCGGTTCTATGGCTACACCTTC.

CDR3 in DNA: TGTGCCAGCAGCTATACTCTACCCTCACAGGGTTGGGGCTACACCTTC. The encoded protein is CASSYTLPSQGWGYTF. The chain has TRBV7-8 and TRBJ1-2; D is perhaps TRBD1 (6 bases). The CDR3 consists of 16 residues. The V and J ends lost 4 bases and 8 bases respectively, with 23 bases between them. Germline CDR1 is SGHVS and CDR2 is FQNEAQ.

The J gene is TRBJ1-6, the V gene TRBV19; D gene unclear. This CDR3 is 13 amino acids long. Germline V lookup: CDR1 LNHDA, CDR2 SQIVND (reference sequence). Trimming left V 7 bases short and J 6 bases short, with 10 bases between. CDR3 bases: TGTGCCAGTATGCGGCGGGGTAATTCACCCCTCCACTTT. It translates to CASMRRGNSPLHF. The variable domain in full, completed from reference TRBV19 and TRBJ1-6, reads DGGITQSPKYLFRKEGQNVTLSCEQNLNHDAMYWYRQDPGQGLRLIYYSQIVNDFQKGDIAEGYSVSREKKESFPLTVTSAQKNPTAFYLCASMRRGNSPLHFGNGTRLTVT.

The chain carries TRBV5-6 and TRBJ2-7; D ambiguous. Germline lookup yields CDR1 SGHDT and CDR2 YYEEEE. Trimming pared 0 bases from V and 0 bases from J, leaving 10 bases between. CDR3 length: 15 residues. CDR3 region: CASSLGVSFSYEQYF. The CDR3 coding sequence is TGTGCCAGCAGCTTGGGGGTTAGCTTCTCCTACGAGCAGTACTTC.

The chain is built from TRBV29-1 and TRBJ1-1; 7 bases match TRBD1. This CDR3 spans 13 amino acids. Looked up from germline, CDR1 is SQVTM and CDR2 is ANQGSEA. After removal of 4 bases from V and 0 bases from J, the junction contained 2 bases not matched to a gene. The CDR3 DNA sequence: TGCAGCGTTGCGACAGGGCTGAACACTGAAGCTTTCTTT. This encodes CSVATGLNTEAFF.

The V and J genes are TRBV19 and TRBJ2-2; TRBD1 matches 10 bases. V lost 1 base, J lost 8 bases, and 10 bases stayed unmatched. CDR1 is LNHDA and CDR2 is SQIVND in the germline V gene (reference sequence). The CDR3 is 17 amino acids. The CDR3 protein is CASSIGPGTGVPGELFF. CDR3 bases: TGTGCCAGTAGTATAGGTCCCGGGACAGGGGTTCCTGGGGAGCTGTTTTTT.

This clone was counted only a few times. The V and J genes are TRBV19 and TRBJ2-2; 7 bases map to TRBD2. Germline V gene sequence: CDR1 LNHDA, CDR2 SQIVND (reference sequence). This CDR3 comprises 15 residues. V was pared by 7 bases and J by 0 bases, with 5 bases of the junction left unmatched. The CDR3 DNA sequence: TGTGCCAGTAATGGGGGGGATCCGAACACCGGGGAGCTGTTTTTT. Its translation is CASNGGDPNTGELFF.

V and J are TRBV7-9 and TRBJ2-3, with TRBD1 identical over 9 bases. V was clipped by 0 bases and J by 3 bases; unmatched bases: 7. The germline V gene has CDR1 SEHNR and CDR2 FQNEAQ (reference sequence). The CDR3 runs 17 residues. The CDR3 DNA reads as TGTGCCAGCAGCTTAGCGCGTGGACAGGGGCAGACAGATACGCAGTATTTT. Its translation: CASSLARGQGQTDTQYF.

The J gene is TRBJ1-1, the V gene TRBV5-1, with D perhaps TRBD1 (5 bases). Trimming took off 3 bases at V and 0 bases at J, with 9 bases between the two ends. The V gene's germline CDR1 is SGHRS and CDR2 YFSETQ. The CDR3 runs to 14 residues. CDR3 sequence (DNA): TGCGCCAGCAGCTCCACAGGAATGAACACTGAAGCTTTCTTT. Translation gives CASSSTGMNTEAFF.

The CDR3 protein is CAWSRTVNTEAFF. The CDR3 region has the DNA TGTGCCTGGAGTAGGACAGTGAACACTGAAGCTTTCTTT. The J gene is TRBJ1-1, the V gene TRBV30; a possible D gene is TRBD1 (6 bases). Trimming shortened V by 2 bases and J by 0 bases, and 7 bases separated the two germline ends. The CDR3 consists of 13 residues. The germline CDR1 and CDR2 sequences are GTSNPN and SVGIG (reference sequence).

This sequence joins TRBV6-5 and TRBJ2-7; 7 bases map to TRBD1. J was trimmed by 4 bases and V by 6 bases; bases with no gene match: 9. The CDR3 sequence is 14 residues long. Per germline, CDR1 MNHEY and CDR2 SVGAGI. CDR3 protein: CASRPTGPPYEQYF. CDR3 nucleotides: TGTGCCAGCAGACCGACAGGGCCCCCTTACGAGCAGTACTTC.

J is TRBJ2-1 and V is TRBV19; a possible D gene is TRBD2 (5 bases). CDR1 and CDR2 (germline): LNHDA, SQIVND (reference sequence). The V end was cut by 5 bases, the J end by 7 bases, with 24 bases between. The CDR3 totals 17 residues. The CDR3 nucleotides are TGTGCCAGTAGTGGCAATAACCACTTGGCAGGCGGGAATGAGCAGTTCTTC. It translates to CASSGNNHLAGGNEQFF.

The chain uses TRBV2 and TRBJ2-7; the match to TRBD2 covers 10 bases. From germline, CDR1 is SNHLY and CDR2 FYNNEI. The junction had 7 bases not matched to a gene; V was cut back by 1 base and J by 7 bases. CDR3 length equals 15 residues. The CDR3 nucleotides are TGTGCCAGCAGTGAAGAGCTAGCGGGGGTTGGGGAGCAGTACTTC. Translating gives CASSEELAGVGEQYF. Full variable domain (missing parts from reference TRBV2 and TRBJ2-7): EPEVTQTPSHQVTQMGQEVILRCVPISNHLYFYWYRQILGQKVEFLVSFYNNEISEKSEIFDDQFSVERPDGSNFTLKIRSTKLEDSAMYFCASSEELAGVGEQYFGPGTRLTVT.

The chain is built from TRBV25-1 and TRBJ2-5; perhaps TRBD2 as D (6 bases). The ends were cut back, 5 bases at V and 2 bases at J, with 12 bases in the middle. The CDR3 is 14 residues long. Germline CDR1 and CDR2: MGHDK and SYGVNS. The CDR3 coding sequence is TGTGCCAGCAGTTCGACGGGAGAACAAGAGACCCAGTACTTC. Translation: CASSSTGEQETQYF.

The chain couples TRBV11-2 to TRBJ2-7; the match to TRBD1 covers 12 bases. Germline CDR1 SGHAT, CDR2 FQNNGV. The CDR3 has 15 residues. The V gene end was trimmed by 5 bases and the J gene end by 3 bases; junction bases not matched to a gene: 5. CDR3: CASSRDRGRVYEQYF. The CDR3 nucleotides are TGTGCCAGCAGCCGGGACAGGGGGCGCGTCTACGAGCAGTACTTC. The full variable domain, with the rest looked up from reference TRBV11-2 and TRBJ2-7, is EAGVAQSPRYKIIEKRQSVAFWCNPISGHATLYWYQQILGQGPKLLIQFQNNGVVDDSQLPKDRFSAERLKGVDSTLKIQPAKLEDSAVYLCASSRDRGRVYEQYFGPGTRLTVT.

This chain links TRBV15 with TRBJ1-2; D is unclear. Germline V gene data show CDR1 as LNHNV and CDR2 as YYDKDF (reference sequence). The length of the CDR3 is 12 residues. V was cut by 4 bases and J by 3 bases, with 6 bases left in between. The CDR3 coding sequence is TGTGCCACCAGCAAAGACGACTATGGCTACACCTTC. Protein: CATSKDDYGYTF.

V usage is TRBV12-3 or TRBV12-4 and J usage is TRBJ2-3; D gene ambiguous. The CDR3 is made up of 11 amino acids. Trimming took off 7 bases at V and 2 bases at J, with 4 bases between the two ends. The CDR3 region is CASINTDTQYF. CDR3 coding DNA: TGTGCCAGCATCAACACAGATACGCAGTATTTT.

The CDR3 here is CAWTAGVGNTEAFF. DNA of the CDR3: TGTGCCTGGACCGCAGGGGTAGGGAACACTGAAGCTTTCTTT. This chain uses TRBV30 with TRBJ1-1; weak D call: TRBD1 (6 bases). This CDR3 is 14 amino acids long. CDR1 is GTSNPN and CDR2 is SVGIG in the germline V gene (reference sequence). The V end lost 4 bases, the J end lost 1 base, and 13 bases lay between the germline ends.

In the case of this clone: This sample also contains other DNA sequences that code for the same CDR3. This rearrangement joins TRBV7-8 to TRBJ1-5; TRBD1 aligns across 7 bases. CDR1 SGHVS and CDR2 FQNEAQ come from the germline V gene. V shed 4 bases, J shed 5 bases, and the junction held 2 bases outside the gene matches. CDR3 length: 13 residues. The CDR3 bases are TGTGCCAGCAGCTCTGACAGGGATCAGCCCCAGCATTTT. This sequence encodes CASSSDRDQPQHF.

This chain uses TRBV11-1 with TRBJ1-1; D ambiguous. V lost 4 bases to trimming and J lost 7 bases, with 10 bases between them. The CDR3 is made up of 12 amino acids. The V gene's germline CDR1 is SGHAT and CDR2 FQDESV (reference sequence). The DNA for the CDR3 is TGTGCCAGCAGCTCAAGTCGGGGTGAAGCTTTCTTT. It codes for CASSSSRGEAFF.